The 9 T cell receptor beta chains given below trace back to one sample, sequenced in a study of blood T cell repertoires in COVID-19. Repertoires were generated with immunoSEQ multiplex PCR, while TCRdb's copy carries only in-frame clones and drops some. The sample has hundreds of thousands of clones, around 87% seen once. Material for sequencing was PBMCs or T cells enriched from blood (not recorded which). These receptors were taken from a woman between 18 and 29 years old with acute COVID-19.

V and J are TRBV4-1 and TRBJ2-6; the D is unclear. The CDR3 consists of 15 residues. The V gene lost 4 bases and the J gene lost 2 bases, with 9 bases spanning the gap. CDR1 and CDR2 from the germline V gene are MGHRA and YSYEKL. The CDR3 here is CASSPDLAGANVLTF. The DNA for the CDR3 is TGCGCCAGCAGCCCCGACTTGGCTGGGGCCAACGTCCTGACTTTC.

This clone is a singleton in its sample. The chain uses TRBV7-9 and TRBJ2-3; possible D gene TRBD2, 6 bases. V was clipped by 2 bases and J by 3 bases, with 12 bases between them. The CDR3 spans 15 residues. Germline V gene sequence: CDR1 SEHNR, CDR2 FQNEAQ (reference sequence). This chain's CDR3 is CASSLYGRGTDTQYF. CDR3 sequence (DNA): TGTGCCAGCAGCTTATACGGGAGAGGGACAGATACGCAGTATTTT.

This clone was detected a few times. The chain links TRBV6-1 to TRBJ1-4; possible D gene TRBD1, 6 bases. Per the germline V gene, CDR1 is MNHNS and CDR2 is SASEGT. The CDR3 length is 15 residues. V lost 1 base and J lost 11, with 17 bases in between. CDR3 protein: CASSEGSGEPGKLFF. In DNA form, the CDR3 reads TGTGCCAGCAGTGAAGGGTCAGGGGAGCCGGGGAAACTGTTTTTT.

This clone was seen just once. The J gene is TRBJ1-2, the V gene TRBV19; D is undetermined. The CDR3 length is 15 residues. The V and J ends lost 3 bases and 3 bases respectively, with 14 bases between them. Germline CDR1 is LNHDA and CDR2 is SQIVND (reference sequence). The CDR3 DNA reads TGTGCCAGTAGTATTTCTCTCGGCGGCTACTATGGCTACACCTTC. It encodes CASSISLGGYYGYTF.

Concerning this clone: At one of its ends the junction is not consistent with the germline gene, which may arise from a read error. V gene TRBV25-1 combines with J gene TRBJ1-1; D is uncertain. Germline CDR1 MGHDK, CDR2 SYGVNS. This CDR3 region has 15 residues. The CDR3: CASSEYKDEWRRHVF. CDR3 DNA sequence: TGTGCCAGCAGTGAATATAAGGATGAGTGGCGCAGACACGTTTTT.

The rearrangement uses TRBV2 and TRBJ1-6; no clear D. Between the trimmed V and J ends, which lost 2 bases and 15 bases, there was a span of 14 bases. Germline CDR1 reads SNHLY; CDR2 reads FYNNEI. The CDR3 extends over 13 amino acids. The CDR3 spells CASSELSPYGLHF. In nucleotides, the CDR3 is TGTGCCAGCAGTGAATTAAGTCCCTATGGCCTCCACTTT.

The table lists this clone with a count of one. The V call is TRBV7-2, the J call TRBJ2-2, with a tentative D call TRBD1 (5 bases). Trimming cost V 3 bases and J 13 bases, with 21 bases left between them. This CDR3 has 15 residues. Germline V gene lookup returns CDR1 SGHTA and CDR2 FQGNSA. The DNA of the CDR3 is TGTGCCAGCAGCTTCCTCCCCCAGGGATCCCTTCGGCTGTTTTTT. It is translated as CASSFLPQGSLRLFF.

The genes are TRBV27 and TRBJ2-1, with 7 positions matching TRBD2. Looked up from germline, CDR1 is MNHEY and CDR2 is SMNVEV (reference sequence). The CDR3 spans 14 residues. Trimming cost V 5 bases and J 7 bases; bases outside gene matches: 8. CDR3 DNA sequence: TGTGCCAGCAGTGAAACCGGGACTATGAATGAGCAGTTCTTC. As protein: CASSETGTMNEQFF.

The chain recombines TRBV7-9 with TRBJ2-7; 12 nucleotides align to TRBD1. The V gene end was trimmed by 3 bases and the J gene end by 5 bases; junction bases not matched to a gene: 5. In germline, CDR1 is SEHNR, CDR2 FQNEAQ (reference sequence). There are 15 residues in the CDR3. Written as DNA, the CDR3 is TGTGCCAGCAGCTTCTCCGGGACAGGGGGCAACGAGCAGTACTTC. Its translation is CASSFSGTGGNEQYF.